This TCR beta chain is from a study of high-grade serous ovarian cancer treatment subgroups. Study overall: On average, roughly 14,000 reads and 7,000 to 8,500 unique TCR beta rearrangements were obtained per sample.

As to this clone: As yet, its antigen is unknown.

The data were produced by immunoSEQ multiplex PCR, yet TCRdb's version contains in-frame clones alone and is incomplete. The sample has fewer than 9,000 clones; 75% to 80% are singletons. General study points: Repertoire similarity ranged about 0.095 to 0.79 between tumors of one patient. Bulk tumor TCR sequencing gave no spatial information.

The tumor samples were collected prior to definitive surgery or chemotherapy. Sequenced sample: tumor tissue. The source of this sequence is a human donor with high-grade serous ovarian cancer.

Here the CDR3 reads CASSLAVYPPETQYF. DNA of the CDR3: TGTGCCAGCAGCTTAGCCGTCTACCCGCCGGAGACCCAGTACTTC. The chain has TRBV7-3 and TRBJ2-5; D is undetermined. CDR1 is SGHTA and CDR2 is FQGTGA in the germline V gene. V was clipped by 2 bases and J by 5 bases, with 15 bases between them. The length of the CDR3 is 15 residues. The full variable domain, its missing parts supplied by reference TRBV7-3 and TRBJ2-5, is GAGVSQTPSNKVTEKGKYVELRCDPISGHTALYWYRQSLGQGPEFLIYFQGTGAADDSGLPNDRFFAVRPEGSVSTLKIQRTERGDSAVYLCASSLAVYPPETQYFGPGTRLLVL.